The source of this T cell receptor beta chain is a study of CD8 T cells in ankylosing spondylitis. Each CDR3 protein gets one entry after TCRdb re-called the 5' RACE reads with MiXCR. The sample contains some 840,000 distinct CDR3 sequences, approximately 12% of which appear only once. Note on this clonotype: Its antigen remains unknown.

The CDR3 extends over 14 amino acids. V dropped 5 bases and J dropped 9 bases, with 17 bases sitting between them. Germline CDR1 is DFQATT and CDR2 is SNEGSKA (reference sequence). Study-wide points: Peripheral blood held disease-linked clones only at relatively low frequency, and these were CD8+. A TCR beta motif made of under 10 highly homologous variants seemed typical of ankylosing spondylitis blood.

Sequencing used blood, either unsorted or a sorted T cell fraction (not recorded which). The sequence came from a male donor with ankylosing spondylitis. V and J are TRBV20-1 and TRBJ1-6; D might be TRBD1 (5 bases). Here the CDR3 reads CSAPGWTWGSPLHF. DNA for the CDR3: TGCAGTGCTCCGGGATGGACATGGGGTTCACCCCTCCACTTT.